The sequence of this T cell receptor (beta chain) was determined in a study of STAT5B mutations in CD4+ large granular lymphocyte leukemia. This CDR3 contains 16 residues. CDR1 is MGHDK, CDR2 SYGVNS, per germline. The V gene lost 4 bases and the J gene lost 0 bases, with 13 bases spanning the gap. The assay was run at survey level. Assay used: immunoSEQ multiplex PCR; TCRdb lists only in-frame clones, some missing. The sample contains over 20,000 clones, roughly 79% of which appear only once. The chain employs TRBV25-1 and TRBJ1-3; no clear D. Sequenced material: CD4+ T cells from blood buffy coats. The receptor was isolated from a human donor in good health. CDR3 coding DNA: TGTGCCAGCAGTGTGAGTCCCCCCGTCTCTGGAAACACCATATATTTT. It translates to CASSVSPPVSGNTIYF. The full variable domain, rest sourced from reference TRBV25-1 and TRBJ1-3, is EADIYQTPRYLVIGTGKKITLECSQTMGHDKMYWYQQDPGMELHLIHYSYGVNSTEKGDLSSESTVSRIRTEHFPLTLESARPSHTSQYLCASSVSPPVSGNTIYFGEGSWLTVV.